These 17 T cell receptor beta chains were sequenced from one sample in a study of cytomegalovirus exposure and HLA in healthy donors. The primer mix had 60 Vbeta and 13 Jbeta primers. Libraries were prepared by immunoSEQ multiplex PCR; TCRdb keeps only in-frame clonotypes and omits some of them. The sample has 70,000 to 85,000 clones; 62% are singletons. The sequenced sample was PBMCs. The receptors here all came from a male donor in good health and CMV-seropositive.

The V and J genes are TRBV7-9 and TRBJ2-3, with D possibly TRBD2 on 6 matching bases. Trimming pared 6 bases from V and 4 bases from J, leaving 20 bases between. Per germline, CDR1 SEHNR and CDR2 FQNEAQ (reference sequence). The length of the CDR3 is 16 residues. CDR3 sequence reads: CASSLGKGTVADTQYF. The CDR3 DNA reads as TGTGCCAGCAGTCTCGGGAAGGGGACTGTCGCAGATACGCAGTATTTT.

The chain has TRBV19 and TRBJ2-3, with 7 bases matching TRBD1. The CDR3 is made up of 15 amino acids. The J segment lost 3 bases and the V segment lost 3 bases, leaving 6 bases of the junction unmatched. The germline gives CDR1 LNHDA, CDR2 SQIVND (reference sequence). In DNA form, the CDR3 reads TGTGCCAGTAGTATTCGCCCGACAGGGACAGATACGCAGTATTTT. It is translated as CASSIRPTGTDTQYF.

This chain uses TRBV5-1 with TRBJ2-5; 13 nucleotides match TRBD2. This CDR3 has 16 residues. Germline V gene data show CDR1 as SGHRS and CDR2 as YFSETQ. V lost 4 bases and J lost 0; bases outside the gene matches: 3. The CDR3 region is CASSPTSGGNQETQYF. In nucleotides, the CDR3 is TGCGCCAGCAGCCCGACTAGCGGGGGGAACCAAGAGACCCAGTACTTC.

The rearrangement links TRBV7-9 to TRBJ2-7; 9 bases line up with TRBD2. The J segment lost 5 bases and the V segment lost 4 bases, leaving 9 bases of the junction unmatched. This CDR3 spans 15 amino acids. The germline CDR1 and CDR2 sequences are SEHNR and FQNEAQ (reference sequence). The CDR3 coding sequence is TGTGCCAGCAGCTCCCCGTGGGTAGCGGGGGACGAGCAGTACTTC. Translation gives CASSSPWVAGDEQYF.

The chain combines TRBV9 with TRBJ1-2, with 9 nucleotides matching TRBD1. Germline V CDR1 and CDR2: SGDLS, YYNGEE. The CDR3 spans 16 residues. J gave up 5 bases and V 3 bases, and 11 bases lay outside the gene matches. The CDR3 reads CASSGGTGRALYGYTF. DNA for the CDR3: TGTGCCAGCAGCGGGGGGACAGGGAGGGCTCTTTATGGCTACACCTTC.

V is TRBV28 and J is TRBJ2-1, with 8 bases matching TRBD2. Germline V gene data show CDR1 as MDHEN and CDR2 as SYDVKM. The length of the CDR3 is 15 residues. After removal of 3 bases from V and 8 bases from J, the junction contained 9 bases not matched to a gene. As DNA, the CDR3 is TGTGCCAGCAGTTTCCCGGGTCGGGAGGGTGATGAGCAGTTCTTC. Protein product: CASSFPGREGDEQFF.

The rearrangement links TRBV6-1 to TRBJ1-5; D is unresolved. Germline CDR1 MNHNS, CDR2 SASEGT. The CDR3 is 13 amino acids. The V end lost 6 bases, the J end lost 0 bases, and 6 bases lay between the germline ends. As DNA, the CDR3 is TGTGCCAGCAGGGGCAGTAGCAATCAGCCCCAGCATTTT. This sequence encodes CASRGSSNQPQHF.

The rearrangement links TRBV29-1 to TRBJ1-1; 9 nucleotides line up with TRBD1. Germline loops: CDR1 SQVTM, CDR2 ANQGSEA. After removal of 7 bases from V and 4 bases from J, the junction contained 16 bases not matched to a gene. This CDR3 contains 16 residues. The CDR3 DNA reads TGCAGCGCGTCCGGGGGACAGGGCAAACCATTCACTGAAGCTTTCTTT. Protein: CSASGGQGKPFTEAFF.

This chain links TRBV5-1 with TRBJ1-2, with D possibly being TRBD1 (5 bases). Germline V gene data show CDR1 as SGHRS and CDR2 as YFSETQ. Trimming shortened V by 0 bases and J by 6 bases, and 15 bases separated the two germline ends. The CDR3 runs 15 residues. CDR3 loop: CASSLDRGGRDGYTF. CDR3 DNA: TGCGCCAGCAGCTTGGATAGGGGAGGTCGGGATGGCTACACCTTC.

This clone was observed a handful of times. This sequence joins TRBV19 and TRBJ2-7, with TRBD1 identical over 9 bases. V shed 6 bases, J shed 3 bases, and the junction held 12 bases outside the gene matches. The CDR3 has 16 residues. Germline CDR1 LNHDA, CDR2 SQIVND (reference sequence). For the CDR3, the DNA is TGTGCCAGTAGCGGAAAGGGGGGACAGGGTGTCTACGAGCAGTACTTC. As protein: CASSGKGGQGVYEQYF.

V gene TRBV10-2 combines with J gene TRBJ2-1; 8 bases match TRBD2. With 6 bases clipped from V and 5 bases from J, the junction kept 6 bases outside the gene matches. This CDR3 contains 14 residues. Germline CDR1 reads WSHSY; CDR2 reads SAAADI. CDR3 sequence (DNA): TGCGCCAGCAGGGGACTAGGTCTTAACAATGAGCAGTTCTTC. As protein: CASRGLGLNNEQFF.

The chain recombines TRBV30 with TRBJ2-7, with a tentative D call TRBD1 (6 bases). CDR1 and CDR2 from the germline V gene are GTSNPN and SVGIG (reference sequence). This CDR3 comprises 13 residues. Trimming pared 5 bases from V and 1 base from J, leaving 12 bases between. This CDR3 is CAWVGQHSYEQYF. CDR3 sequence (DNA): TGTGCCTGGGTTGGACAGCATTCCTACGAGCAGTACTTC.

This clone was observed a handful of times. The chain has TRBV4-2 and TRBJ1-5, with 10 bases lining up with TRBD1. From germline, CDR1 is LGHNA and CDR2 YNFKEQ. V was clipped by 0 bases and J by 6 bases; unmatched bases: 11. The CDR3 sequence is 18 residues long. The CDR3 bases are TGTGCCAGCAGCCAAGATCTAAGGACAGGGGGGATGGGTCAGCCCCAGCATTTT. As protein: CASSQDLRTGGMGQPQHF.

The sample holds a few counts of this clone. The chain joins TRBV19 to TRBJ1-5, with TRBD1 as a possible D gene (5 bases). The V gene's germline CDR1 is LNHDA and CDR2 SQIVND (reference sequence). The V gene lost 5 bases and the J gene lost 1 base, with 15 bases spanning the gap. The CDR3 is 16 amino acids. The chain's CDR3 is CASSDPDRGSNQPQHF. In DNA form, the CDR3 reads TGTGCCAGTAGTGACCCGGACCGGGGGAGCAATCAGCCCCAGCATTTT.

V usage is TRBV4-1 and J usage is TRBJ1-4, with 9 bases fitting TRBD1. V was pared by 0 bases and J by 8 bases, with 7 bases of the junction left unmatched. This CDR3 contains 16 residues. The germline V gene has CDR1 MGHRA and CDR2 YSYEKL. For the CDR3, the DNA is TGCGCCAGCAGCCAAGAGGGGACAGGGTTAGGGGAAAAACTGTTTTTT. Translating it yields CASSQEGTGLGEKLFF.

The chain joins TRBV2 to TRBJ2-6, with TRBD1 matching 7 bases. The V and J ends lost 5 bases and 5 bases, in that order; junction bases with no gene match: 6. The germline V gene has CDR1 SNHLY and CDR2 FYNNEI. This CDR3 is 15 amino acids long. The CDR3 DNA follows: TGTGCCAGCAGTCGACAGGGCAATAGGGCCAACGTCCTGACTTTC. It specifies CASSRQGNRANVLTF.

A note on this clone: An end of the junction does not agree with germline; a read error may underlie this. The CDR3 here is CASSWGGVSGANVLPF. CDR3 coding DNA: TGTGCCAGCAGCTGGGGGGGGGTATCTGGGGCCAACGTCCTGCCTTTC. The chain couples TRBV5-6 to TRBJ2-6; 7 nucleotides agree with TRBD2. Germline CDR1 and CDR2: SGHDT and YYEEEE. The CDR3 is made up of 16 amino acids.